Listed below are T cell receptor beta chains from one sample, sequenced in a study of identical twins. Via MiXCR, TCRdb re-called the 5' RACE reads, giving one row per CDR3 protein. The sample contains about 470,000 distinct CDR3 sequences, approximately 24% of which appear only once. The same sample was also studied in work on T cells expressing NK-cell markers.

The sample consisted of CD4+ T cells sorted from blood. The receptors were gathered from a woman aged 18-29 years in good health. CDR3s include the opening cysteine and the closing phenylalanine or tryptophan. D genes are given only for firm matches. Clone size, where shown, is once, few, many, or a class for clones that have expanded.

J | D | size | V | length | DNA | CDR3
TRBJ2-3 | NA | few | TRBV6-1 | 14 | TGTGCCAGCAGTGTCGACGGGCAGGGCGATACGCAGTATTTT | CASSVDGQGDTQYF
TRBJ1-3 | NA | NA | TRBV20-1 | 15 | TGCAGTGCCCCCTTGCGAGGGGAAGCTGGAAACACCATATATTTT | CSAPLRGEAGNTIYF
TRBJ2-3 | TRBD2 | few | TRBV15 | 14 | TGTGCCACCAGCAGAGATCGACTAGCGGATACGCAGTATTTT | CATSRDRLADTQYF
TRBJ1-5 | NA | NA | TRBV6-1 | 13 | TGTGCCAGCAGACATGACGGGAATCAGCCCCAGCATTTT | CASRHDGNQPQHF
TRBJ2-1 | NA | few | TRBV29-1 | 11 | TGCAGCGTTGCCCGAGCGAATGAGCAGTTCTTC | CSVARANEQFF
TRBJ2-5 | NA | NA | TRBV19 | 13 | TGTGCCAGTAGTATTGGCGGAGGAGAGACCCAGTACTTC | CASSIGGGETQYF
TRBJ1-2 | NA | few | TRBV5-5 | 15 | TGTGCCAGCAGCTTCGTAGTTCGGGGGGACTATGGCTACACCTTC | CASSFVVRGDYGYTF
TRBJ2-1 | TRBD2 | NA | TRBV12-3/TRBV12-4 | 16 | TGTGCCAGCAGTTCCCCCAGCGGGGGGTCCTACAATGAGCAGTTCTTC | CASSSPSGGSYNEQFF
TRBJ2-3 | TRBD2 | few | TRBV10-3 | 13 | TGTGCCACGACTAGCGGGGGACCAGATACGCAGTATTTT | CATTSGGPDTQYF
TRBJ2-7 | NA | NA | TRBV4-2 | 14 | TGTGCCAGCAGCCAAGTCGGGCCGTCCTACGAGCAGTACTTC | CASSQVGPSYEQYF
TRBJ2-4 | NA | few | TRBV6-5 | 12 | TGTGCCAGCAGGCAGGACCAAAACATTCAGTACTTC | CASRQDQNIQYF
TRBJ2-3 | TRBD2 | NA | TRBV20-1 | 15 | TGCAGTGCTAGTGGGGCTAGCGGGAGTCCAGATACGCAGTATTTT | CSASGASGSPDTQYF
TRBJ1-5 | NA | NA | TRBV6-2/TRBV6-3 | 15 | TGTGCCAGCAGTTCGTCCAGAATAAAGGGTCAGCCCCAGCATTTT | CASSSSRIKGQPQHF
TRBJ2-1 | TRBD1 | few | TRBV25-1 | 16 | TGTGCCAGCAGTGAATCGGGGACAGGGACCTACAATGAGCAGTTCTTC | CASSESGTGTYNEQFF
TRBJ2-7 | NA | NA | TRBV20-1 | 12 | TGCAGTGCTAAAGCTGGCTCCTACGAGCAGTACTTC | CSAKAGSYEQYF
TRBJ2-5 | NA | few | TRBV15 | 14 | TGTGCCACCAGCAGAGATGGCTACCAAGAGACCCAGTACTTC | CATSRDGYQETQYF
TRBJ2-6 | NA | few | TRBV6-2/TRBV6-3 | 14 | TGTGCCAGTGCCAGGAGCTCTGGGGCCAACGTCCTGACTTTC | CASARSSGANVLTF
TRBJ1-1 | TRBD1 | few | TRBV20-1 | 14 | TGCAGTGCGCCTTGGACAGGGGGCACCGCTGAAGCTTTCTTT | CSAPWTGGTAEAFF
TRBJ2-3 | TRBD2 | few | TRBV3-1 | 14 | TGTGCCAGCTCCCGAGCGGGAGTGTCAGATACGCAGTATTTT | CASSRAGVSDTQYF
TRBJ1-1 | NA | NA | TRBV20-1 | 14 | TGCAGTGCCGCCCAGGGTGGGCGGGGCACTGAAGCTTTCTTT | CSAAQGGRGTEAFF
TRBJ1-4 | NA | NA | TRBV14 | 15 | TGTGCCAGCAGCCACCTTCAGTCCAAGTTGGAAAAACTGTTTTTT | CASSHLQSKLEKLFF
TRBJ2-1 | NA | few | TRBV7-7 | 13 | TGTGCCAGCAGCTTGAGGCCCGGCAATGAGCAGTTCTTC | CASSLRPGNEQFF
TRBJ2-2 | TRBD2 | few | TRBV12-3/TRBV12-4 | 18 | TGTGCCAGCAGTGCAGCTCTTGGACTAGCGAGGGGGACCGGGGAGCTGTTTTTT | CASSAALGLARGTGELFF
TRBJ2-1 | TRBD2 | many | TRBV7-2 | 17 | TGTGCCAGCAGCTTCCGGACTAGCCCGAGCTCCTACAATGAGCAGTTCTTC | CASSFRTSPSSYNEQFF
TRBJ2-5 | TRBD2 | few | TRBV2 | 15 | TGTGCCAGCAGGCGGTGGCGGGGGTACCAAGAGACCCAGTACTTC | CASRRWRGYQETQYF
TRBJ1-1 | NA | NA | TRBV7-9 | 12 | TGTGCCAGCAGCTTAGCGGACAGAGAAGCTTTCTTT | CASSLADREAFF
TRBJ2-1 | NA | few | TRBV20-1 | 14 | TGCAGTGCTAGAGATAGGACGGGATACAATGAGCAGTTCTTC | CSARDRTGYNEQFF
TRBJ2-7 | NA | NA | TRBV5-1 | 11 | TGCGCCAATCGAAGGGGTGGCGAGCAGTACTTC | CANRRGGEQYF
TRBJ1-5 | TRBD1 | NA | TRBV10-3 | 14 | TGTGCCATCGCGACAGGGTTAGGCAATCAGCCCCAGCATTTT | CAIATGLGNQPQHF
TRBJ2-7 | TRBD2 | few | TRBV6-1 | 15 | TGTGCCAGCACTCGACTAGCGGGAGGGGCCTACGAGCAGTACTTC | CASTRLAGGAYEQYF
TRBJ2-1 | NA | NA | TRBV7-2 | 13 | TGTGCCAGCCTTGCGCGTTCGGTAAATGAGCAGTTCTTC | CASLARSVNEQFF
TRBJ2-4 | TRBD2 | NA | TRBV5-1 | 14 | TGCGCCAGCAGCTTGGGAGCGGGAGCAGACATTCAGTACTTC | CASSLGAGADIQYF
TRBJ2-3 | NA | NA | TRBV5-1 | 20 | TGCGCCAGCAGCTTGGGACGAAATTTTCAGGGGACGAGAGTGACAGATACGCAGTATTTT | CASSLGRNFQGTRVTDTQYF
TRBJ2-7 | NA | NA | TRBV7-6 | 13 | TGTGCCAGCAGCTTACCGACTGGATACGAGCAGTACTTC | CASSLPTGYEQYF
TRBJ2-2 | TRBD1 | NA | TRBV5-1 | 15 | TGCGCCAGCAGCGCTCAGGGGGCGGGAACCGGGGAGCTGTTTTTT | CASSAQGAGTGELFF
TRBJ2-3 | NA | NA | TRBV6-2/TRBV6-3 | 19 | TGTGCCAGCAGTTACGGGTTTTGGGAACGGACAAGGAGCACAGATACGCAGTATTTT | CASSYGFWERTRSTDTQYF
TRBJ2-1 | NA | NA | TRBV20-1 | 14 | TGCAGTGCTAGAGAGCGAACCAGTTACAATGAGCAGTTCTTC | CSARERTSYNEQFF
TRBJ2-7 | TRBD2 | few | TRBV27 | 14 | TGTGCCACCTCAGCGGGAGGGAGCTCCTACGAGCAGTACTTC | CATSAGGSSYEQYF
TRBJ2-1 | TRBD2 | few | TRBV11-2 | 19 | TGTGCCAGCAGTTCTCGGGCGGCGGGAGTCGCTAGCTCCTACAATGAGCAGTTCTTC | CASSSRAAGVASSYNEQFF
TRBJ2-7 | TRBD2 | few | TRBV25-1 | 14 | TGTGCCAGCAACCCTAGCGGGAGATCCTACGAGCAGTACTTC | CASNPSGRSYEQYF
TRBJ2-5 | TRBD2 | NA | TRBV20-1 | 15 | TGCAGTGCTAGTCCGAATAGCGGGCCCTCGGAGACCCAGTACTTC | CSASPNSGPSETQYF
TRBJ1-3 | NA | NA | TRBV4-2 | 17 | TGTGCCAGCAGCCAAGAGGCCCCACACCGCTCTGGAAACACCATATATTTT | CASSQEAPHRSGNTIYF
TRBJ2-2 | NA | NA | TRBV18 | 15 | TGTGCCAGCTCTCCTCCCGGGACAAGAGGCGAGGAGCTGTTTTTT | CASSPPGTRGEELFF
TRBJ1-1 | NA | NA | TRBV19 | 12 | TGTGCCAGTAACGGATATCTCACTGAAGCTTTCTTT | CASNGYLTEAFF
TRBJ2-7 | NA | NA | TRBV7-2 | 15 | TGTGCCAGCAGCTTCGAGGGTACCTCCCGTCTCGAGCAGTACTTC | CASSFEGTSRLEQYF
TRBJ2-7 | NA | few | TRBV5-6 | 14 | TGTGCCAGCAGCTTGGTGAACAGCCCCTACGAGCAGTACTTC | CASSLVNSPYEQYF
TRBJ2-2 | TRBD1 | NA | TRBV24-1 | 13 | TGTGCCACCAGCCTGACAGGGGCCAGGGAGCTGTTTTTT | CATSLTGARELFF
TRBJ2-6 | TRBD1 | NA | TRBV3-1 | 16 | TGTGCCAGCAGCCCACAGGGGAACTCTGGGGCCAACGTCCTGACTTTC | CASSPQGNSGANVLTF
TRBJ2-7 | NA | NA | TRBV29-1 | 13 | TGCAGCGTTGAAGTGGGCCCTAGTCTCCAGCAGTACTTC | CSVEVGPSLQQYF
TRBJ2-3 | TRBD2 | NA | TRBV5-1 | 16 | TGCGCCAGCAGGGCGAGCGTAGCGGGGGGAATTGATACGCAGTATTTT | CASRASVAGGIDTQYF
TRBJ2-6 | TRBD2 | few | TRBV3-1 | 17 | TGTGCCAGCAGCCACGGGACTAGGGCCTCTGGGGCCAACGTCCTGACTTTC | CASSHGTRASGANVLTF